The 11 T cell receptor beta chains below all came from one sample that was sequenced in a study of metastatic and nonmetastatic thyroid tumors. TCRdb reanalyzed the PCR reads via MiXCR. The data show about 6,200 clones, about 32% seen once. All patients were untreated before thyroid surgery. Sequencing input: adjacent normal tissue. The receptors originated from a female donor with papillary thyroid cancer or a benign thyroid nodule (not recorded which). Some clones in this sample may be carry-over from other donors' samples.

The sample holds a few counts of this clone. At the DNA level, this CDR3 is encoded by other sequences in the same sample as well. The chain uses TRBV12-5 and TRBJ1-1, with D perhaps matching TRBD1 (5 bases). Trimming shortened V by 6 bases and J by 8 bases, and 13 bases separated the two germline ends. Germline loops: CDR1 LGHNT, CDR2 FRNRAP. The CDR3 consists of 12 residues. This CDR3 is CASGFGGSEAFF. For the CDR3, the DNA is TGTGCTAGTGGGTTTGGGGGGTCAGAAGCTTTCTTT.

In regard to this clone: A much bigger clone sits one base away, suggesting this may be a read error. The chain employs TRBV7-3 and TRBJ2-1, with TRBD1 matching 7 bases. The germline gives CDR1 SGHTA, CDR2 FQGTGA. The length of the CDR3 is 15 residues. CDR3 protein: CASSLRQGTHNEQSF. The CDR3, as DNA: TGTGCCAGCAGCTTAAGACAGGGAACCCACAATGAGCAGTCCTTC.

This clone occurred a few times. This chain links TRBV7-2 with TRBJ1-3, with D hard to call. Trimming removed 1 base at V and 11 bases at J, with 9 bases between. The CDR3 runs 12 residues. Germline V gene lookup returns CDR1 SGHTA and CDR2 FQGNSA. The CDR3 sequence is CASSLVGRSIYF. DNA of the CDR3: TGTGCCAGCAGCTTAGTTGGCAGGTCCATATATTTT.

This clone came up a few times. The chain recombines TRBV20-1 with TRBJ2-3; the D gene is possibly TRBD2 (7 bases). V dropped 5 bases and J dropped 2 bases, with 17 bases sitting between them. The CDR3 consists of 15 residues. Germline V CDR1 and CDR2: DFQATT, SNEGSKA (reference sequence). CDR3 amino acids: CSAPQSGTYTDTQYF. CDR3 DNA sequence: TGCAGTGCTCCACAAAGCGGGACATACACAGATACGCAGTATTTT.

This clone was observed a few times. The V gene is TRBV6-1, the J gene TRBJ1-2, with D possibly being TRBD1 (6 bases). Germline-derived CDR1 and CDR2 are MNHNS and SASEGT. This CDR3 contains 13 residues. V lost 5 bases and J lost 1, with 8 bases in between. The CDR3 loop reads CASSRDINYGYTF. The CDR3 DNA is TGTGCCAGCAGTCGGGACATTAACTATGGCTACACCTTC.

This clone was counted between two and nine times. The same CDR3 arises from other DNA sequences in this sample as well. The chain joins TRBV2 to TRBJ2-3, with a weak D call TRBD1 (5 bases). This CDR3 has 15 residues. Trimming took off 2 bases at V and 0 bases at J, with 9 bases between the two ends. CDR1 is SNHLY, CDR2 FYNNEI, per germline. Written as DNA, the CDR3 is TGTGCCAGCAGTGAAACAGGATCTAGCACAGATACGCAGTATTTT. Amino acids: CASSETGSSTDTQYF.

This clone has only a few counts. The V call is TRBV5-1, the J call TRBJ2-3; D call uncertain. CDR1 and CDR2 (germline): SGHRS, YFSETQ. This CDR3 region has 13 residues. Trimming took off 1 base at V and 2 bases at J, with 5 bases between the two ends. The CDR3 DNA reads TGCGCCAGCAGCTTGTGGTCCACAGATACGCAGTATTTT. Protein sequence: CASSLWSTDTQYF.

V usage is TRBV9 and J usage is TRBJ2-1, with 7 bases aligning to TRBD1. Germline-derived CDR1 and CDR2 are SGDLS and YYNGEE. The ends lost 0 bases at V and 10 bases at J; junction bases unmatched: 7. This CDR3 is 14 amino acids long. The CDR3 reads CASSVDQTGNEQFF. Here the CDR3 DNA reads TGTGCCAGCAGCGTAGACCAGACAGGGAACGAGCAGTTCTTC.

This clone was counted a single time. The chain joins TRBV7-8 to TRBJ1-2; D might be TRBD1 (5 bases). CDR1 and CDR2 from the germline V gene are SGHVS and FQNEAQ. V lost 6 bases to trimming and J lost 0 bases, with 8 bases between them. This CDR3 is built from 13 residues. The CDR3 loop reads CASSTGSNYGYTF. The CDR3, as DNA: TGTGCCAGCAGTACAGGATCTAACTATGGCTACACCTTC.

The chain is built from TRBV10-2 and TRBJ2-1; perhaps D is TRBD1 or TRBD2 (5 bases each). This CDR3 has 16 amino acids. With 0 bases removed from V and 15 bases from J, the gap between germline ends came to 24 bases. CDR1 is WSHSY and CDR2 is SAAADI in the germline V gene. This chain's CDR3 is CASSESRWSRGPSVFF. In nucleotides, the CDR3 is TGCGCCAGCAGTGAGTCGCGGTGGTCGAGGGGACCCTCTGTGTTCTTC.

This clone was found a few times. An end of the junction does not agree with germline; a read error may underlie this. The chain uses TRBV6-6 and TRBJ1-2; 11 bases match TRBD1. The CDR3 is 18 amino acids. Germline V gene sequence: CDR1 MNHNY, CDR2 SVGAGI (reference sequence). The CDR3 nucleotides read TGTGCCAGCAGTCACCCCCCCGGGACAGGGGGGACTTTCTATGACTACACCTTC. Amino acids: CASSHPPGTGGTFYDYTF.